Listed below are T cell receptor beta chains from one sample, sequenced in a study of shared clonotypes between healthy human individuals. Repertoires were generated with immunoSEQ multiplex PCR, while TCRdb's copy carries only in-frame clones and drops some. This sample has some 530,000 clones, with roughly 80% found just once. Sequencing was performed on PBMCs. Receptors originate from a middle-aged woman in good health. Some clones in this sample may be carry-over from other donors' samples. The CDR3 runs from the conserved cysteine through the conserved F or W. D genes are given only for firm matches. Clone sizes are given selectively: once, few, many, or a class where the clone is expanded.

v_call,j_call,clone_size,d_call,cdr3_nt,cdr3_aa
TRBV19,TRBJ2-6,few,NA,TGTGCCAGTAGTATTTTCAGTTCTTCTGGGGCCAACGTCCTGACTTTC,CASSIFSSSGANVLTF
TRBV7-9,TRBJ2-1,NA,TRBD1,TGTGCCAGCAGCCTGACAGGGGGGAGAGAGCAGTTCTTC,CASSLTGGREQFF
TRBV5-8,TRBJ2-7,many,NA,TGTGCCAGCAGCTTGACTAGGCTGGGGGAGCAGTACTTC,CASSLTRLGEQYF
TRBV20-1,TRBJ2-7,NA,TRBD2,TGCAGTCCCTCTCCGGGGGGCGAGCAGTACTTC,CSPSPGGEQYF
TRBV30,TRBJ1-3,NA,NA,TGTGCCTGGATATCACAGGGATTTGGAAACATCATATATTTT,CAWISQGFGNIIYF
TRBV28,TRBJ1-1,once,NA,TGTGCCAGCAGCCCCCCCGGGGGAAGGGCTGAAGCTTTCTTT,CASSPPGGRAEAFF
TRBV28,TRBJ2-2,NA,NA,TGTGCCAGCACTTCGGGGCAGGTCCGATCGAACACCGGGGAGCTGTTTTTT,CASTSGQVRSNTGELFF
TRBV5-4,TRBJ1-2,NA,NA,TGTGCCAGCAGCTTGGAGGGACTCGGGGGTGGCTACACCTTC,CASSLEGLGGGYTF
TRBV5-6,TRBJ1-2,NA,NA,TGTGCCAGCAGCTTGGGATTTACGGCAGGTGGTGGCTACACCTTC,CASSLGFTAGGGYTF
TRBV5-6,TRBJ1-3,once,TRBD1,TGTGCCAGCAGCTGGACAGGGGGCTACTCTGGAAACACCATATATTTT,CASSWTGGYSGNTIYF